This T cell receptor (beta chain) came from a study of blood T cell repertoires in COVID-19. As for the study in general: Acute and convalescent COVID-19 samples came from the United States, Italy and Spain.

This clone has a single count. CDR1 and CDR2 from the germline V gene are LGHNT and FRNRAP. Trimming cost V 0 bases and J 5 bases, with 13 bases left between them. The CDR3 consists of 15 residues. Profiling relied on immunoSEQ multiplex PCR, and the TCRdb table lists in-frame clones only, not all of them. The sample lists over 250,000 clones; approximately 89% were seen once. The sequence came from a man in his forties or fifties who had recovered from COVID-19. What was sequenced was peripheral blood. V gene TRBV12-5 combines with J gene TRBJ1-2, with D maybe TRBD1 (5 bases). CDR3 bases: TGTGCTAGTGGTTTGGTACTGGCAGGGTCATATGGCTACACCTTC. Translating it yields CASGLVLAGSYGYTF.